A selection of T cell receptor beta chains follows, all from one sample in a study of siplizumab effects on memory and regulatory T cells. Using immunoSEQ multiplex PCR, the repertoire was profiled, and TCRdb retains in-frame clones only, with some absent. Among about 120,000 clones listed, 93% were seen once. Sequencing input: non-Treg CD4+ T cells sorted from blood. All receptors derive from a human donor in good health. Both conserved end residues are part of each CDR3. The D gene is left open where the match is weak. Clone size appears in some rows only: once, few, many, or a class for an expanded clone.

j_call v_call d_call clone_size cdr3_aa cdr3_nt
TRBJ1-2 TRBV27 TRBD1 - CAGQGDVYGYTF TGTGCCGGACAGGGGGACGTATATGGCTACACCTTC
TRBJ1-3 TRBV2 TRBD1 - CAGQGQIF TGTGCCGGCCAGGGACAGATCTTT
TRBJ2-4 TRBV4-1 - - CASSQRGGDTLAKNIQYF TGCGCCAGCAGCCAAAGAGGGGGGGACACGCTAGCCAAAAACATTCAGTACTTC
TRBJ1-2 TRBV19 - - CASSIALNVGWDGKGYTF TGTGCCAGTAGTATTGCCCTAAATGTTGGATGGGATGGCAAAGGCTACACCTTC
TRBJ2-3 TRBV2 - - CASGSSSLGTQYF TGTGCCAGCGGGTCCTCCTCTCTCGGTACGCAGTATTTT
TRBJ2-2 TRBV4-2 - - CASSQAREGELFF TGTGCCAGCAGCCAAGCCAGGGAGGGGGAGCTGTTTTTT
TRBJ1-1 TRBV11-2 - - CASHIGQGITEAFF TGTGCCAGCCACATTGGGCAGGGGATCACTGAAGCTTTCTTT
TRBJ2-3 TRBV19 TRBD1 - CASSPDRAPDTQYF TGTGCCAGTAGCCCAGACAGGGCCCCAGATACGCAGTATTTT
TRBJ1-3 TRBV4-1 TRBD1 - CASSQAGQGALGNTIYF TGCGCCAGCAGCCAAGCGGGACAGGGGGCGCTTGGAAACACCATATATTTT
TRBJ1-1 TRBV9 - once CASSPHPVGNTEAFF TGTGCCAGCAGCCCACATCCCGTGGGGAACACTGAAGCTTTCTTT
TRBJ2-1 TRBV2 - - CASSDHRYNEQFF TGTGCCAGCAGTGACCACAGATACAATGAGCAGTTCTTC
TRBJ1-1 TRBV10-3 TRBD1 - CAINRDRGVDTEAFF TGTGCCATCAACCGGGACAGGGGTGTGGACACTGAAGCTTTCTTT
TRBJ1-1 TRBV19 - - CASEGRARHTEAFF TGTGCCAGTGAGGGGAGGGCCAGACACACTGAAGCTTTCTTT
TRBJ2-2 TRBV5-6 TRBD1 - CASSRGQGVAGELFF TGTGCCAGCAGCAGAGGACAGGGGGTGGCCGGGGAGCTGTTTTTT
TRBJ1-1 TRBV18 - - CASSPPATGSTEAFF TGTGCCAGCTCACCTCCCGCCACGGGGAGCACTGAAGCTTTCTTT
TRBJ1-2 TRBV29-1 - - CSVDVLLRGYTF TGCAGCGTTGATGTTTTGCTTAGGGGCTACACCTTC
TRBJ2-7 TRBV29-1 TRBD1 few CSVSGQDLSYEQYF TGCAGCGTCTCAGGACAGGACCTCTCCTACGAGCAGTACTTC
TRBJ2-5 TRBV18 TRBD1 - CASSKTGGLMQETQYF TGTGCCAGCTCAAAGACAGGGGGCTTGATGCAAGAGACCCAGTACTTC
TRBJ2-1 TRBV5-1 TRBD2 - CASSRGNPSGSYNEQFF TGCGCCAGCAGCCGGGGGAATCCTAGCGGGTCCTACAATGAGCAGTTCTTC
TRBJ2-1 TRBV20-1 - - CSALPYNEQFF TGCAGTGCTCTACCCTACAATGAGCAGTTCTTC
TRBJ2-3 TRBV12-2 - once CASRFNTSTDTQYF TGTGCAAGTCGCTTCAACACTAGCACAGATACGCAGTATTTT
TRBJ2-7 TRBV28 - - CASTSPITYEQYF TGTGCCAGCACCTCACCTATAACCTACGAGCAGTACTTC
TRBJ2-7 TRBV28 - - CASSFASGRGDEQYF -
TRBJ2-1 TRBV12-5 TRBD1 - CAGDSRYNEQFF TGTGCCGGGGACAGCCGATACAATGAGCAGTTCTTC
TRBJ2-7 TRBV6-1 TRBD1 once CASNTGTGYSYEQYF TGTGCCAGCAACACCGGGACAGGGTACTCCTACGAGCAGTACTTC
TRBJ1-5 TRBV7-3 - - CASSPSGNQPQHF TGTGCCAGCAGCCCATCAGGGAATCAGCCCCAGCATTTT
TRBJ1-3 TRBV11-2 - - CASSLDGIRPGSGNTIYF TGTGCCAGCAGCTTAGATGGGATCAGGCCCGGCTCTGGAAACACCATATATTTT
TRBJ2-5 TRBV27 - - CASSFYLGGLEAQYF TGTGCCAGCAGTTTCTACCTCGGCGGTCTAGAGGCCCAGTACTTC
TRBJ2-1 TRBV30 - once CAWSRGGAYNEQFF TGTGCCTGGAGTAGAGGGGGAGCGTACAATGAGCAGTTCTTC